Listed below are T cell receptor beta chains from one sample, sequenced in a study of blood T cell repertoires in COVID-19. The protocol was immunoSEQ multiplex PCR, while the TCRdb copy is restricted to in-frame clones and leaves out a portion. The sample holds tens of thousands of clones, around 90% seen once. Sample: peripheral blood. The source is a man in his fifties with COVID-19, enrolled during active disease. Both conserved end residues are part of each CDR3. Fields, in order: CDR3 DNA, CDR3 protein, D gene, V gene, J gene, clone size. The D gene is left open where the match is weak. Size values are once, few and many counts, or a class for expanded clones, and some rows have none.

TGTGCCAGCAGCCCCCAAGGAAGAGGAGAAAAACTGTTTTTT	CASSPQGRGEKLFF	NA	TRBV16	TRBJ1-4	NA
TGTGCCAGCAGCTTAGCTGGGGGGGTAATAGCTAACTATGGCTACACCTTC	CASSLAGGVIANYGYTF	NA	TRBV7-2	TRBJ1-2	NA
TGTGCCAGCAATCAAAATAATGAAAAACTGTTTTTT	CASNQNNEKLFF	NA	TRBV2	TRBJ1-4	NA
TGTGCCAGTAGTACCGGTCGCTATTATGGCTACACCTTC	CASSTGRYYGYTF	NA	TRBV19	TRBJ1-2	NA
TGCGCCAGCAGCCAAGATGCTACCCTAGCGGGGGGGTTCAATACGCAGTATTTT	CASSQDATLAGGFNTQYF	TRBD2	TRBV4-1	TRBJ2-3	NA
TGTGCCAGCAGTGAAATATTCCAGGGGGGAGGTCGGAACATTCAGTACTTC	CASSEIFQGGGRNIQYF	NA	TRBV2	TRBJ2-4	NA
TGTGCCAGCAGTAGAGGGTTTCTAGATTCACCCCTCCACTTT	CASSRGFLDSPLHF	NA	TRBV27	TRBJ1-6	NA
TGTGCCAGCAGTGAAGGGCGACAGGGGCATTTATATAATTCACCCCTCCACTTT	CASSEGRQGHLYNSPLHF	TRBD1	TRBV2	TRBJ1-6	NA
TGTGCCAGCAGTACTAGGGCGACCTACAATGAGCAGTTCTTC	CASSTRATYNEQFF	NA	TRBV7-6	TRBJ2-1	NA
TGCGCCAGCAGCTTGGAGGGACACCTCTTCGAGCAGTACTTC	CASSLEGHLFEQYF	NA	TRBV5-1	TRBJ2-7	NA
TGTGCCAGCAGTTCCGGGACAGGGGGCTTCTATAATTCACCCCTCCACTTT	CASSSGTGGFYNSPLHF	TRBD1	TRBV28	TRBJ1-6	NA
TGTGCCAGCAGCTTAGGAGGGTTCGCGGGGGGTCAGGATACGCAGTATTTT	CASSLGGFAGGQDTQYF	TRBD2	TRBV11-2	TRBJ2-3	once
TGTGCCAGCAGCTTAGGGGAAACAGGGGAGGATCATGGCTACACCTTC	CASSLGETGEDHGYTF	TRBD1	TRBV7-9	TRBJ1-2	once
TGTGCCAGCCATCCCCCAGGGGGGCATCGAACTGAAGCTTTCTTT	CASHPPGGHRTEAFF	TRBD1	TRBV6-5	TRBJ1-1	NA
TGTGCCAGTACCACGAGCGGGGGGACCACCGGGGAGCTGTTTTTT	CASTTSGGTTGELFF	TRBD2	TRBV19	TRBJ2-2	NA
TGTGCCAGCAGCCAAAGCCCCCCTACCGGGACAGGGACGAGCACAGATACGCAGTATTTT	CASSQSPPTGTGTSTDTQYF	TRBD1	TRBV3-1/TRBV3-2	TRBJ2-3	NA
TGTGCCAGCAGTTTTAACCGAGCCAGGGGGCTTTCACCCCTCCACTTT	CASSFNRARGLSPLHF	TRBD1	TRBV27	TRBJ1-6	NA
TGTGCCAGCAGTGACCGGGGGGGCTCAGATACGCAGTATTTT	CASSDRGGSDTQYF	TRBD2	TRBV6-1	TRBJ2-3	NA
TGTGCCACCGGGGGGTTCGATACGCAGTATTTT	CATGGFDTQYF	NA	TRBV24-1	TRBJ2-3	NA
TGTGCCAGCAGCCGGACTCGGGACACCTTTTCCCTCCACTTT	CASSRTRDTFSLHF	NA	TRBV6-5	TRBJ1-6	once
TGTGCCAGCGGTTATCTCAGGGGTATCCTGAACACTGAAGCTTTCTTT	CASGYLRGILNTEAFF	NA	TRBV19	TRBJ1-1	NA
TGTGCCAGCAGCTTCAGACAGTCGAACACTGAAGCTTTCTTT	CASSFRQSNTEAFF	NA	TRBV7-9	TRBJ1-1	NA
TGTGCCAGCAGTTTAGATGTGCGCCCGGGACTAGCTTACGAGCAGTACTTC	CASSLDVRPGLAYEQYF	TRBD2	TRBV27	TRBJ2-7	NA
TGTGCCACCAGCAGGTCGACAGTTAGGAGTCAGCCCCAGCATTTT	CATSRSTVRSQPQHF	NA	TRBV15	TRBJ1-5	few
TGTGCCATCGACCCCGGGACAGGGAACACTGAAGCTTTCTTT	CAIDPGTGNTEAFF	TRBD1	TRBV10-3	TRBJ1-1	NA
TGTGCCACCCCCAACAGGGGGCAAGGGAACACTGAAGCTTTCTTT	CATPNRGQGNTEAFF	NA	TRBV21-1	TRBJ1-1	NA
TGCAGCGTGGCGGGGGCAGGGTTCGATCAGCCCCAGCATTTT	CSVAGAGFDQPQHF	NA	TRBV29-1	TRBJ1-5	NA
TGCAGCGTTGTGGAGGGAAACTATGGCTACACCTTC	CSVVEGNYGYTF	NA	TRBV29-1	TRBJ1-2	NA
TGTGCCAGCAGCTTGTTTCCACTAGCGGGGGTTAGTGAGGACACCGGGGAGCTGTTTTTT	CASSLFPLAGVSEDTGELFF	TRBD2	TRBV5-8	TRBJ2-2	NA
TGTGCCAGCAGCTTACCAGAAAACACCATATATTTT	CASSLPENTIYF	NA	TRBV7-9	TRBJ1-3	NA
TGTGCCAGCAGGGGACCCACGGGAGGCAATCAGCCCCAGCATTTT	CASRGPTGGNQPQHF	NA	TRBV2	TRBJ1-5	NA
TGTGCCACCAGCAACAGGGCTAGGGCAACTAATGAAAAACTGTTTTTT	CATSNRARATNEKLFF	NA	TRBV15	TRBJ1-4	once
TGCAGCGTTCTGCCACAGGGTGGCTATGGCTACACCTTC	CSVLPQGGYGYTF	NA	TRBV29-1	TRBJ1-2	NA
TGTGCCAGCAGTTTACCGGGACAGGGGGTGGGTGGCTACACCTTC	CASSLPGQGVGGYTF	TRBD1	TRBV28	TRBJ1-2	NA
TGTGCCAGCAGCTTAGCTGTCGGCAGGGGGAATGAAAAACTGTTTTTT	CASSLAVGRGNEKLFF	TRBD1	TRBV7-2	TRBJ1-4	NA
TGTGCCAGCAGCTTTTCGGGTTTCATGAGAGGGTATGGCTACACCTTC	CASSFSGFMRGYGYTF	NA	TRBV7-3	TRBJ1-2	NA
TGTGCCAGTAGTATTGGGAGTAGGGATGAGCAGTTCTTC	CASSIGSRDEQFF	NA	TRBV19	TRBJ2-1	NA